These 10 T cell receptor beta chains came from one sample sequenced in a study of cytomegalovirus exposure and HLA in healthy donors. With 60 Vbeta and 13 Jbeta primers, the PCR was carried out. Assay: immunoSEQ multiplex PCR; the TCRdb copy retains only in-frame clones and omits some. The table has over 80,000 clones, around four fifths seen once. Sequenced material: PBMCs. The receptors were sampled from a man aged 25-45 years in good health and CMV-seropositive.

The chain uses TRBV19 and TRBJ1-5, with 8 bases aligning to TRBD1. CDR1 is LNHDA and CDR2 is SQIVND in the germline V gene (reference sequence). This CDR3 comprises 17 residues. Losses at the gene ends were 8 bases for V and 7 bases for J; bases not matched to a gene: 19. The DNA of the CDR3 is TGTGCCAGTGGCCCACTACCCCGGATAGACAGGGGACAGCCCCAGCATTTT. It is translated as CASGPLPRIDRGQPQHF.

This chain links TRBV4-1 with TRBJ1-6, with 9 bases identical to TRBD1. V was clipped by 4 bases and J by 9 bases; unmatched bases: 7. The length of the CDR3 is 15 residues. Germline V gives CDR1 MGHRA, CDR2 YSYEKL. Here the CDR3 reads CASSPAGQGSSPLHF. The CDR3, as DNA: TGCGCCAGCAGCCCAGCGGGACAGGGTAGTTCACCCCTCCACTTT.

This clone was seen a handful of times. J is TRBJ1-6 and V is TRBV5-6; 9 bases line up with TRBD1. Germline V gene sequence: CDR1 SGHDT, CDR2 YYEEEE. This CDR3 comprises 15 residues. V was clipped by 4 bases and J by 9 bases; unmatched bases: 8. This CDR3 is CASSGRTGESSPLHF. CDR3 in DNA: TGTGCCAGCAGCGGGCGGACAGGGGAAAGTTCACCCCTCCACTTT.

Here the CDR3 reads CALDRSSYEQYF. CDR3 sequence (DNA): TGTGCCCTCGACCGTAGCTCCTACGAGCAGTACTTC. The rearrangement uses TRBV30 and TRBJ2-5, with D unclear. The closer fit of TRBJ2-7 to the DNA end suggests the J call may be wrong. Germline values: CDR1 GTSNPN, CDR2 SVGIG (reference sequence). This CDR3 has 12 residues.

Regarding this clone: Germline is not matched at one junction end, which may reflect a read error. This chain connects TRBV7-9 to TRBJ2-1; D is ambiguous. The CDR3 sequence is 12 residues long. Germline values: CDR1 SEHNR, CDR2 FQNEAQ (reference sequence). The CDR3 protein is CSSSLGQNEQFF. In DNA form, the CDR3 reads TGTTCCAGCAGCCTAGGGCAAAATGAGCAGTTCTTC. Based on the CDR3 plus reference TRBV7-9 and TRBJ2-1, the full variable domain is DTGVSQNPRHKITKRGQNVTFRCDPISEHNRLYWYRQTLGQGPEFLTYFQNEAQLEKSRLLSDRFSAERPKGSFSTLEIQRTEQGDSAMYLCSSSLGQNEQFFGPGTRLTVL.

The CDR3 region has the DNA TGTGCCACCGCGGGAGTTTGGGTCTCCGGGGAGCTGTTTTTT. It yields the protein CATAGVWVSGELFF. V is TRBV28 and J is TRBJ2-2, with TRBD2 matching over 7 bases. Germline V gene lookup returns CDR1 MDHEN and CDR2 SYDVKM. The CDR3 runs to 14 residues. With V trimmed by 10 bases and J by 6 bases, 11 bases remained unmatched.

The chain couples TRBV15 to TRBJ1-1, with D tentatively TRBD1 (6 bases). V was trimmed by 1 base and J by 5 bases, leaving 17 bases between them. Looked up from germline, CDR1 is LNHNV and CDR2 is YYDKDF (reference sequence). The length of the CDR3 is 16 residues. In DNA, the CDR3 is TGTGCCACCAGCAGAGGGCTAGGGGGGGGTAAGACTGAAGCTTTCTTT. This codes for CATSRGLGGGKTEAFF.

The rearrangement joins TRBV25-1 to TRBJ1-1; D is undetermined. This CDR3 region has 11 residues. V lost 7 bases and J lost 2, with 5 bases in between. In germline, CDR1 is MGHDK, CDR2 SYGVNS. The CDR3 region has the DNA TGTGCCAGCACCCATAACACTGAAGCTTTCTTT. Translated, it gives CASTHNTEAFF.

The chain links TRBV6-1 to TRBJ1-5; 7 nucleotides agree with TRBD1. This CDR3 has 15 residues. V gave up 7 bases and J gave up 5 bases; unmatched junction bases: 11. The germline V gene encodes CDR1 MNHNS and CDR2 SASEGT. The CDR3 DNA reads TGTGCCAGCACCTCCCGAGGGGGCGAGTATCAGCCCCAGCATTTT. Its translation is CASTSRGGEYQPQHF.

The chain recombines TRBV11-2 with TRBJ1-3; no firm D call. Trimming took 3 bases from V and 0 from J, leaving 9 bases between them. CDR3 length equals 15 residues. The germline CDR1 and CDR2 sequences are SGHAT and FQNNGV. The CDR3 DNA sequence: TGTGCCAGCAGCTTGTCGCCGGTCTCTGGAAACACCATATATTTT. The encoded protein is CASSLSPVSGNTIYF.